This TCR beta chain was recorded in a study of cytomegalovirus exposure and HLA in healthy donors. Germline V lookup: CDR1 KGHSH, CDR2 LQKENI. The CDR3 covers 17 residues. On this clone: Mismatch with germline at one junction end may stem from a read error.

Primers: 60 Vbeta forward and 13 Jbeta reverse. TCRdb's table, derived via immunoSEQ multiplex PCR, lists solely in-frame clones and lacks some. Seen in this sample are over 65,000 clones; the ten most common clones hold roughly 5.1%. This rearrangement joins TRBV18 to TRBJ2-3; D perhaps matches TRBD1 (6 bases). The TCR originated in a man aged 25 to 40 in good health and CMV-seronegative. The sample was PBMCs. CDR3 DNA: TGTGCCAGCTCCCCACCAGGCCCGGACAGATTTAGGGATACGCAGTATTTT. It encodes CASSPPGPDRFRDTQYF.